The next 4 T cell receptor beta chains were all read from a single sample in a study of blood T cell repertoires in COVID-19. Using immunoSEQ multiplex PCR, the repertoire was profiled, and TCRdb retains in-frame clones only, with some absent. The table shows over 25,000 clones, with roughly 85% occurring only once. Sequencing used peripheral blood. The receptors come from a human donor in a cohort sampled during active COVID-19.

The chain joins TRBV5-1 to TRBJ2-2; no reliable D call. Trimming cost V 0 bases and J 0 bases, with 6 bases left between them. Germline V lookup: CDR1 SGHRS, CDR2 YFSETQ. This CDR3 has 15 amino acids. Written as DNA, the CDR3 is TGCGCCAGCAGCTTGGCCGGAGCGAACACCGGGGAGCTGTTTTTT. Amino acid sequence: CASSLAGANTGELFF. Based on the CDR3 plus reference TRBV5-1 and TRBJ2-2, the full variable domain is KAGVTQTPRYLIKTRGQQVTLSCSPISGHRSVSWYQQTPGQGLQFLFEYFSETQRNKGNFPGRFSGRQFSNSRSEMNVSTLELGDSALYLCASSLAGANTGELFFGEGSRLTVL.

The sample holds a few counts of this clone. The CDR3 sequence: CASSLRGKGEQYF. In DNA form, the CDR3 reads TGTGCCAGCAGCCTGAGGGGGAAGGGCGAGCAGTACTTC. The chain joins TRBV5-4 to TRBJ2-7; maybe TRBD1 (6 bases). Germline V CDR1 and CDR2: SGHNT, YYREEE (reference sequence). The CDR3 sequence is 13 residues long. Trimming left V 4 bases short and J 6 bases short, with 14 bases between.

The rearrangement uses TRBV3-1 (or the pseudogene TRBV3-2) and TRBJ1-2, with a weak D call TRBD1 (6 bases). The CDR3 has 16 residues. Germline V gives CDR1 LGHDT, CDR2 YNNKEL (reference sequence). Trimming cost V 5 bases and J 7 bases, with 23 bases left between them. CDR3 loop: CASSDSAETGLRGYTF. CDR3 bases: TGTGCCAGCAGCGACAGTGCGGAGACAGGTCTGCGTGGCTACACCTTC.

CDR3 region: CASSLTAGNTEAFF. The CDR3 bases are TGTGCCAGCAGCTTAACAGCGGGGAACACTGAAGCTTTCTTT. The chain carries TRBV7-3 and TRBJ1-1; D remains unclear. The CDR3 loop spans 14 amino acids. V was shortened by 0 bases and J by 1 base, with 6 bases between the two germline ends. Germline assignment: CDR1 SGHTA and CDR2 FQGTGA.